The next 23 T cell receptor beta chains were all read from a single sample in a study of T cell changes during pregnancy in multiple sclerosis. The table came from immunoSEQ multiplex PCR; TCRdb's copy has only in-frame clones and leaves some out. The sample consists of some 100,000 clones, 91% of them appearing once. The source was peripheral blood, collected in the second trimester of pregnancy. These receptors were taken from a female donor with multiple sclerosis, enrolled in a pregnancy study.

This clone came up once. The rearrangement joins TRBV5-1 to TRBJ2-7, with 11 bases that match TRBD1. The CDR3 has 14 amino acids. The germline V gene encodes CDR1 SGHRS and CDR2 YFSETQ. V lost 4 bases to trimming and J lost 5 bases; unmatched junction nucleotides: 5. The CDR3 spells CASSAGTGGNEQYF. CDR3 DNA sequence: TGCGCCAGCAGCGCCGGGACAGGGGGAAACGAGCAGTACTTC.

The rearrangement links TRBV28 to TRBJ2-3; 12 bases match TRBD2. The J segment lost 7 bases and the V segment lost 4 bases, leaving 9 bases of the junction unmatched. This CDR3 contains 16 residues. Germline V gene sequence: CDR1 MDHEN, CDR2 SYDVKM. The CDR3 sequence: CASSSSRLAGVHTQYF. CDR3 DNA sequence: TGTGCCAGCAGTTCCTCACGACTAGCGGGAGTTCATACGCAGTATTTT.

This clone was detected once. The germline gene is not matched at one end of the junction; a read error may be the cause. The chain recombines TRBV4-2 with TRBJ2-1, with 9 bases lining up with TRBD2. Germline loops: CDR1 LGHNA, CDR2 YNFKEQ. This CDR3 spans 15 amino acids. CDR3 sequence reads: CASSQEGSGSDEQFF. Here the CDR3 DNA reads TGTGCCAGCAGTCAAGAGGGTAGCGGGAGCGATGAGCAGTTCTTC.

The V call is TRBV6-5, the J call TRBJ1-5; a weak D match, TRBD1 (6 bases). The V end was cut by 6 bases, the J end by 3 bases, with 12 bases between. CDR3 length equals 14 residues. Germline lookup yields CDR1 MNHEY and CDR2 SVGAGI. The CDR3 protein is CASSSGQINQPQHF. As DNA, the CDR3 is TGTGCCAGCAGCTCAGGACAGATCAATCAGCCCCAGCATTTT.

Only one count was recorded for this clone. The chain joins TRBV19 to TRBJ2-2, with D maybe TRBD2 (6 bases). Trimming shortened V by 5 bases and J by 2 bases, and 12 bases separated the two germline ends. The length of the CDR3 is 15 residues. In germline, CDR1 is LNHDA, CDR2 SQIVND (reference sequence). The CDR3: CASSPRDFNTGELFF. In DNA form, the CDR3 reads TGTGCCAGTAGTCCTCGGGACTTTAACACCGGGGAGCTGTTTTTT.

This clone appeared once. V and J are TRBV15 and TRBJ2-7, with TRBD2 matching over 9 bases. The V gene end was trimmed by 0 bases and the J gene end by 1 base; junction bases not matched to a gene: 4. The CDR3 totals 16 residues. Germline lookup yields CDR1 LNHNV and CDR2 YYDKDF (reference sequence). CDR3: CATSRDSGSPSYEQYF. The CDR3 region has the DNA TGTGCCACCAGCAGAGATAGCGGGAGCCCTTCCTACGAGCAGTACTTC.

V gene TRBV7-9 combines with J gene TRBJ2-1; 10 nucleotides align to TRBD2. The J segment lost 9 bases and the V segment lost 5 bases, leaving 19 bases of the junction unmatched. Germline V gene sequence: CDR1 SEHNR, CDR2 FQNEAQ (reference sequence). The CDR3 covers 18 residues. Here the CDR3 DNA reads TGTGCCAGCAGCCAGGGACTAGCGCTCGTTACTCCAGCAGGTGAGCAGTTCTTC. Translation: CASSQGLALVTPAGEQFF.

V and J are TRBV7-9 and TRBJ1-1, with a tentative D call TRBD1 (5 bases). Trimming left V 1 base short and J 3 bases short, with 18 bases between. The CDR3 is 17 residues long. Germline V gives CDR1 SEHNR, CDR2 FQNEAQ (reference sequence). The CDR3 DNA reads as TGTGCCAGCAGCTTAGAGGGAAACAGCAAAGGGGACACTGAAGCTTTCTTT. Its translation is CASSLEGNSKGDTEAFF.

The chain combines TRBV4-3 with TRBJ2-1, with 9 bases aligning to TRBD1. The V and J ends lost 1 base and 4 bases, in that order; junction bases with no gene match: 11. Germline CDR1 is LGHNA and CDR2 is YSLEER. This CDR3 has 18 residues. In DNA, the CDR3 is TGCGCCAGCAGCCAAGTTCCGATCCGGGACAGGGCATACAATGAGCAGTTCTTC. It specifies CASSQVPIRDRAYNEQFF.

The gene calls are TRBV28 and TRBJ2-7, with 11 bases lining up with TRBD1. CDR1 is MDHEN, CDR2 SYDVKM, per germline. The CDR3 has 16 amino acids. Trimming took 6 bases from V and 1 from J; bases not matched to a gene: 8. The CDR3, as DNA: TGTGCCAGCAGCCAACTAGGGACAGGGGGTTCCTACGAGCAGTACTTC. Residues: CASSQLGTGGSYEQYF.

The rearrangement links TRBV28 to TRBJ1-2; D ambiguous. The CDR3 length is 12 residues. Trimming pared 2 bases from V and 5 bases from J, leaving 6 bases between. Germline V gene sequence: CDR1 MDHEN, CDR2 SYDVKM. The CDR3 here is CASSLTPYGYTF. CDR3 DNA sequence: TGTGCCAGCAGTTTAACACCGTATGGCTACACCTTC.

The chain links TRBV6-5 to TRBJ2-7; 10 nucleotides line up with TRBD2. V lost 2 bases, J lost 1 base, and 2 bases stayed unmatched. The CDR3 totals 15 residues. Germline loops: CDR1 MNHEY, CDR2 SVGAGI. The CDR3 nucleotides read TGTGCCAGCAGTTACGCTAGCGGGAGTTCCTACGAGCAGTACTTC. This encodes CASSYASGSSYEQYF.

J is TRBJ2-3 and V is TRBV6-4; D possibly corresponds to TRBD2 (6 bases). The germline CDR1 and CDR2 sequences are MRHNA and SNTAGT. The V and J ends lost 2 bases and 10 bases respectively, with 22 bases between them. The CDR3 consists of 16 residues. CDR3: CASSDEAGTPTNAQYF. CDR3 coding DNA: TGTGCCAGCAGTGACGAGGCGGGAACCCCAACCAATGCGCAGTATTTT.

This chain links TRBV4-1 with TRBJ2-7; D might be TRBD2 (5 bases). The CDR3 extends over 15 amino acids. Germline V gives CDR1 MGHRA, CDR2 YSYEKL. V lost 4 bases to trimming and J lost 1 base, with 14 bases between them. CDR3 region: CASSPRGSLSYEQYF. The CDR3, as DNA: TGCGCCAGCAGCCCCCGCGGGTCCCTATCCTACGAGCAGTACTTC.

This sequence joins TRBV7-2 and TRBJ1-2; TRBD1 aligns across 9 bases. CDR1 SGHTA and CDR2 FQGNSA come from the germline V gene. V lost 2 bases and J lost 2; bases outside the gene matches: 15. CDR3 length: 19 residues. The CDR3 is CASSLRRDGTGTLNYGYTF. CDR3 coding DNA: TGTGCCAGCAGCTTAAGGCGAGACGGGACAGGGACCTTAAACTATGGCTACACCTTC.

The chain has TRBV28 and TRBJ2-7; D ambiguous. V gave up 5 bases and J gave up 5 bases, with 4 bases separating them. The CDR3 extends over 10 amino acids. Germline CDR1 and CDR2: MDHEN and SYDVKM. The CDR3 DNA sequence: TGTGCCAGCAGTACTGACGAGCAGTACTTC. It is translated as CASSTDEQYF.

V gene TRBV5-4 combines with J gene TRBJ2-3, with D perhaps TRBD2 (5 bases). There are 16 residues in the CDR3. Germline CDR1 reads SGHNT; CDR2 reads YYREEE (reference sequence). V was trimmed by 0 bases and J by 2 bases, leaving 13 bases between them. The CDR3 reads CASSLAGNPSTDTQYF. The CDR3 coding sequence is TGTGCCAGCAGCTTGGCGGGGAACCCCTCCACAGATACGCAGTATTTT.

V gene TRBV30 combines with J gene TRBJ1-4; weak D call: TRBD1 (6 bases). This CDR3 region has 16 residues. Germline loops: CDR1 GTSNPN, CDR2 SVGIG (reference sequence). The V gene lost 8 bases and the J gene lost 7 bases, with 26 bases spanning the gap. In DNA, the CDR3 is TGTGCCCAAAGCTTATATGAGGGGGGGGTAGGTGAAAAACTGTTTTTT. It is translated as CAQSLYEGGVGEKLFF. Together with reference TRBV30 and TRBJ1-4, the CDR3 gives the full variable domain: SQTIHQWPATLVQPVGSPLSLECTVEGTSNPNLYWYRQAAGRGLQLLFYSVGIGQISSEVPQNLSASRPQDRQFILSSKKLLLSDSGFYLCAQSLYEGGVGEKLFFGSGTQLSVL.

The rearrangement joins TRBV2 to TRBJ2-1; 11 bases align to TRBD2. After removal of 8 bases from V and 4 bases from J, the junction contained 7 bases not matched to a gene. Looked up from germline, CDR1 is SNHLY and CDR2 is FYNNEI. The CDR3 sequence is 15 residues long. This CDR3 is CASVRGLADYNEQFF. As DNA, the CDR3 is TGTGCCAGCGTACGGGGACTAGCGGATTACAATGAGCAGTTCTTC.

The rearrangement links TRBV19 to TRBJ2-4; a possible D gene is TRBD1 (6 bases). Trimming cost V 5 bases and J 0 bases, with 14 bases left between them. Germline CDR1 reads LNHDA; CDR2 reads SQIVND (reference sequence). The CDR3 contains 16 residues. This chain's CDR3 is CASSLTGILAKNIQYF. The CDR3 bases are TGTGCCAGTAGTCTCACAGGGATACTAGCCAAAAACATTCAGTACTTC.

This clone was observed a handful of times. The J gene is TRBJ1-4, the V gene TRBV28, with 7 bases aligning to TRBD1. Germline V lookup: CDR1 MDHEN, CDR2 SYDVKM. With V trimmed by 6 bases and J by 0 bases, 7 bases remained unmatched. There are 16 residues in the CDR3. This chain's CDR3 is CASSSTGFATNEKLFF. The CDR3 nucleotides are TGTGCCAGCAGCTCGACAGGGTTCGCAACTAATGAAAAACTGTTTTTT.

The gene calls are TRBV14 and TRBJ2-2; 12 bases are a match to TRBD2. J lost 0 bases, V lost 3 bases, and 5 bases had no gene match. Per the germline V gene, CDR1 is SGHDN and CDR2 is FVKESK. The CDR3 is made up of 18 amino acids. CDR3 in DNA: TGTGCCAGCAGCCAGAGGCGACTAGCGGGAGCGAACACCGGGGAGCTGTTTTTT. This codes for CASSQRRLAGANTGELFF.

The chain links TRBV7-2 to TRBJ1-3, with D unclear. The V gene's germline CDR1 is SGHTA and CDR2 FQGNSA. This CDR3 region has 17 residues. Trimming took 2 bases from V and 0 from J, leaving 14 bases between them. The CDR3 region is CASSLHRLSFSGNTIYF. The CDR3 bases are TGTGCCAGCAGCTTACATCGCCTATCCTTCTCTGGAAACACCATATATTTT.